The 24 T cell receptor beta chains below all came from one sample that was sequenced in a study of T cells in Graves' hyperthyroidism and ophthalmopathy. Amplification of TCR beta CDR3 regions used RNA as the template. First-round RT-PCR of the TCR CDR3 relied on the HTBI primer set. One entry per CDR3 protein results from TCRdb running MiXCR on the multiplex PCR reads. The sample holds hundreds of thousands of distinct CDR3 sequences, roughly 40% seen once. Sequenced sample: blood. The source of these receptors is a man aged 18 to 35 with Graves' hyperthyroidism.

This clonotype was picked up a small number of times. V usage is TRBV19 and J usage is TRBJ1-1, with a possible D match to TRBD1 (5 bases). This CDR3 contains 15 residues. V gave up 3 bases and J gave up 6 bases, with 17 bases separating them. In germline, CDR1 is LNHDA, CDR2 SQIVND (reference sequence). CDR3 sequence reads: CASSIPRGLFPEAFF. The DNA of the CDR3 is TGTGCCAGTAGTATCCCCCGGGGCCTTTTCCCTGAAGCTTTCTTT. Full variable domain (rest looked up from reference TRBV19 and TRBJ1-1): DGGITQSPKYLFRKEGQNVTLSCEQNLNHDAMYWYRQDPGQGLRLIYYSQIVNDFQKGDIAEGYSVSREKKESFPLTVTSAQKNPTAFYLCASSIPRGLFPEAFFGQGTRLTVV.

Points on this clonotype: An end of the junction does not agree with germline; a read error may underlie this. J is TRBJ1-2 and V is TRBV4-1; 8 bases agree with TRBD1. The CDR3 extends over 15 amino acids. Germline V gene data show CDR1 as MGHRA and CDR2 as YSYEKL. The CDR3: CASSQEGDRGEGYTF. In DNA, the CDR3 is TGTGCCAGCAGCCAAGAGGGCGACAGGGGAGAGGGCTACACCTTC.

The chain couples TRBV9 to TRBJ2-7; D not certain. There are 12 residues in the CDR3. CDR1 is SGDLS and CDR2 is YYNGEE in the germline V gene. V was cut by 1 base and J by 5 bases, with 7 bases left in between. As DNA, the CDR3 is TGTGCCAGCAGCGTAAATGCGGACGAGCAGTACTTC. It codes for CASSVNADEQYF.

A word on this clonotype: This may be a read error, as it is one base from a much larger clone. The genes are TRBV29-1 and TRBJ1-1; TRBD1 agrees at 8 bases. The CDR3 sequence is 14 residues long. The J segment lost 6 bases and the V segment lost 0 bases, leaving 6 bases of the junction unmatched. Germline-derived CDR1 and CDR2 are SQVTM and ANQGSEA. This chain's CDR3 is CSVEDQGARAEAFF. Written as DNA, the CDR3 is TGCAGCGTTGAAGATCAGGGGGCGCGGGCTGAAGCTTTCTTT.

This clonotype was observed many times. The chain uses TRBV7-6 and TRBJ1-1; no clear D. This CDR3 has 16 residues. Looked up from germline, CDR1 is SGHVS and CDR2 is FNYEAQ. V gave up 1 base and J gave up 0 bases, with 12 bases separating them. This chain's CDR3 is CASSLGATEMNTEAFF. The CDR3 nucleotides read TGTGCCAGCAGCTTAGGGGCAACTGAGATGAACACTGAAGCTTTCTTT.

The chain links TRBV19 to TRBJ1-5; 8 nucleotides align to TRBD1. V gave up 7 bases and J gave up 7 bases; unmatched junction bases: 9. This CDR3 spans 14 amino acids. Germline CDR1 and CDR2: LNHDA and SQIVND (reference sequence). The CDR3 coding sequence is TGTGCCAGTATACAGACAGGGGAAGGCCAGCCCCAGCATTTT. It specifies CASIQTGEGQPQHF.

At least ten counts were recorded for this clonotype. The chain recombines TRBV6-1 with TRBJ1-2; maybe TRBD1 (5 bases). The CDR3 runs to 15 residues. Germline V gene sequence: CDR1 MNHNS, CDR2 SASEGT. Deletions cut 1 base from V and 8 bases from J, with 17 bases between. CDR3 amino acids: CASSEGPGSGHGYTF. The CDR3, as DNA: TGTGCCAGCAGTGAAGGCCCGGGGTCCGGACACGGCTACACCTTC.

This clonotype appeared many times. This chain joins TRBV10-3 and TRBJ2-2; D assignment may be TRBD1 or TRBD2 (5 bases each). Trimming pared 6 bases from V and 0 bases from J, leaving 11 bases between. Germline loops: CDR1 ENHRY, CDR2 SYGVKD. The CDR3 runs to 15 residues. CDR3 sequence reads: CAISGKTANTGELFF. The CDR3 DNA sequence: TGTGCCATCAGCGGGAAGACAGCGAACACCGGGGAGCTGTTTTTT.

The chain recombines TRBV19 with TRBJ1-5; unclear D gene. The germline V gene has CDR1 LNHDA and CDR2 SQIVND (reference sequence). The CDR3 contains 15 residues. Trimming shortened V by 11 bases and J by 0 bases, and 17 bases separated the two germline ends. CDR3 nucleotides: TGTGCCTGGAGTGTATCCCAAGATAGCAATCAGCCCCAGCATTTT. Its protein product is CAWSVSQDSNQPQHF. Full variable domain (missing parts from reference TRBV19 and TRBJ1-5): DGGITQSPKYLFRKEGQNVTLSCEQNLNHDAMYWYRQDPGQGLRLIYYSQIVNDFQKGDIAEGYSVSREKKESFPLTVTSAQKNPTAFYLCAWSVSQDSNQPQHFGDGTRLSIL.

The CDR3: CSVTGQGDYEQYF. As DNA, the CDR3 is TGCAGCGTTACCGGACAGGGGGACTACGAGCAGTACTTC. The chain carries TRBV29-1 and TRBJ2-7; 10 positions match TRBD1. V shed 5 bases and J 3 bases; nucleotides not matched to a gene: 4. The CDR3 consists of 13 residues. Germline loops: CDR1 SQVTM, CDR2 ANQGSEA.

In its sample, this clonotype was seen a few times. The V call is TRBV2, the J call TRBJ2-7; D is unresolved. From germline, CDR1 is SNHLY and CDR2 FYNNEI. V lost 6 bases to trimming and J lost 0 bases, with 9 bases between them. This CDR3 comprises 13 residues. CDR3: CASRATSSYEQYF. In DNA form, the CDR3 reads TGTGCCAGCAGGGCGACGAGCTCCTACGAGCAGTACTTC.

V usage is TRBV29-1 and J usage is TRBJ1-1; D remains unclear. Germline V CDR1 and CDR2: SQVTM, ANQGSEA. The CDR3 loop spans 11 amino acids. The CDR3 is CSPSVALEAFF. In nucleotides, the CDR3 is TGCAGTCCCTCAGTTGCTCTTGAAGCTTTCTTT.

This clonotype was seen ten or more times. The junction departs from the called germline gene at one end, perhaps through a read error. The rearrangement links TRBV7-9 to TRBJ1-2; a possible D gene is TRBD1 (5 bases). From germline, CDR1 is SEHNR and CDR2 FQNEAQ (reference sequence). This CDR3 contains 14 residues. For the CDR3, the DNA is TGTGCCAGCAGACCTGACAGCTCAAAAATTTCGGTGGACTTC. Translated, it gives CASRPDSSKISVDF. The full variable domain, rest sourced from reference TRBV7-9 and TRBJ1-2, is DTGVSQNPRHKITKRGQNVTFRCDPISEHNRLYWYRQTLGQGPEFLTYFQNEAQLEKSRLLSDRFSAERPKGSFSTLEIQRTEQGDSAMYLCASRPDSSKISVDFGSGTRLTVV.

This clonotype has at least ten counts. This chain connects TRBV25-1 to TRBJ1-1; the D gene is possibly TRBD1 (5 bases). Germline CDR1 MGHDK, CDR2 SYGVNS. V lost 5 bases and J 2 bases, leaving 15 bases between the germline ends. The CDR3 loop spans 15 amino acids. In DNA form, the CDR3 reads TGTGCCAGCAGTCGTCCGGGGCGGACCAACACTGAAGCTTTCTTT. Translation: CASSRPGRTNTEAFF.

This clonotype showed up just a few times. This chain joins TRBV7-8 and TRBJ2-7; D is uncertain. Trimming removed 3 bases from V and 6 bases from J, with 15 bases in between. Germline V CDR1 and CDR2: SGHVS, FQNEAQ. This CDR3 region has 14 residues. DNA for the CDR3: TGTGCCAGCAGCTTGAGGAATAAGGAGCTCGAGCAGTACTTC. This translates into CASSLRNKELEQYF.

For this clonotype: A much larger clone is a single base away; this may be a read error. This chain uses TRBV10-3 with TRBJ2-5; 7 bases are a match to TRBD2. CDR1 and CDR2 (germline): ENHRY, SYGVKD. The CDR3 contains 17 residues. The CDR3 region is CAISDVSSGARQDTQYF. The DNA of the CDR3 is TGTGCCATCAGTGATGTTAGCAGCGGGGCCCGCCAAGACACCCAGTACTTC.

This chain connects TRBV9 to TRBJ1-2, with a possible D match to TRBD1 (5 bases). The V gene lost 5 bases and the J gene lost 0 bases, with 14 bases spanning the gap. Germline CDR1 SGDLS, CDR2 YYNGEE. The CDR3 extends over 15 amino acids. In DNA, the CDR3 is TGTGCCAGCAGTGAAGGGGCAGGGACTAACTATGGCTACACCTTC. Amino acids: CASSEGAGTNYGYTF.

Concerning this clonotype itself: It may be a read error: a sequence one base away is much more abundant. The V call is TRBV2, the J call TRBJ1-1; D call uncertain. Germline values: CDR1 SNHLY, CDR2 FYNNEI. The CDR3 spans 13 residues. The CDR3 coding sequence is TGTGCCAGCAGCCCGGAAGCCTCAACTGAAGCTTCCTTT. Its translation: CASSPEASTEASF.

This clonotype was seen at least ten times. V and J are TRBV19 and TRBJ1-5; D might be TRBD1 (5 bases). V was cut by 6 bases and J by 0 bases, with 9 bases left in between. The germline V gene encodes CDR1 LNHDA and CDR2 SQIVND (reference sequence). The CDR3 extends over 14 amino acids. Here the CDR3 reads CASRQTDSNQPQHF. In DNA, the CDR3 is TGTGCCAGTAGACAGACAGATAGCAATCAGCCCCAGCATTTT.

This clonotype has a count of ten or more. The rearrangement uses TRBV10-2 and TRBJ2-5, with D possibly called TRBD1 or TRBD2 (5 bases each). This CDR3 has 13 residues. V was trimmed by 3 bases and J by 4 bases, leaving 9 bases between them. Germline V gives CDR1 WSHSY, CDR2 SAAADI. For the CDR3, the DNA is TGCGCCAGCAGTGATTCCGGGGCAGAGACCCAGTACTTC. Its translation is CASSDSGAETQYF.

The chain links TRBV2 to TRBJ1-1; maybe TRBD1 (6 bases). The V end lost 3 bases, the J end lost 5 bases, and 10 bases lay between the germline ends. The CDR3 has 13 residues. Germline V CDR1 and CDR2: SNHLY, FYNNEI. CDR3 loop: CASSDQGFTEAFF. CDR3 DNA sequence: TGTGCCAGCAGTGACCAGGGGTTTACTGAAGCTTTCTTT. Together with reference TRBV2 and TRBJ1-1, the CDR3 gives the full variable domain: EPEVTQTPSHQVTQMGQEVILRCVPISNHLYFYWYRQILGQKVEFLVSFYNNEISEKSEIFDDQFSVERPDGSNFTLKIRSTKLEDSAMYFCASSDQGFTEAFFGQGTRLTVV.

This clonotype has a count of ten or more. The V gene is TRBV7-6, the J gene TRBJ1-3; D call uncertain. This CDR3 has 14 amino acids. Germline CDR1 is SGHVS and CDR2 is FNYEAQ. With 5 bases removed from V and 3 bases from J, the gap between germline ends came to 11 bases. DNA of the CDR3: TGTGCCAGCAGCGATGATTATTATGGAAACACCATATATTTT. This codes for CASSDDYYGNTIYF.

This chain connects TRBV7-2 to TRBJ2-5; the D gene could be TRBD1 or TRBD2 (5 bases each). Germline V gives CDR1 SGHTA, CDR2 FQGNSA. This CDR3 has 14 amino acids. V was trimmed by 2 bases and J by 5 bases, leaving 12 bases between them. CDR3 sequence (DNA): TGTGCCAGCAGCTTATACGGGGCGGACGAGACCCAGTACTTC. Its protein is CASSLYGADETQYF.

This clonotype showed up just once. The chain couples TRBV2 to TRBJ2-7; D call uncertain. Germline V gene data show CDR1 as SNHLY and CDR2 as FYNNEI. The CDR3 runs to 12 residues. Trimming took off 5 bases at V and 6 bases at J, with 11 bases between the two ends. The CDR3 is CASSYQGREQYF. The CDR3 region has the DNA TGTGCCAGCAGTTATCAAGGACGCGAGCAGTACTTC.